This T cell receptor (beta chain) was profiled in a study of T cell responses to AZD1222 COVID-19 vaccine. Study as a whole: Researchers grouped second doses given at about 4 or about 12 weeks into one pool.

A word on this clone: The antigen is not known.

Trimming cost V 0 bases and J 3 bases, with 4 bases left between them. CDR1 and CDR2 from the germline V gene are SGHTA and FQGNSA. The CDR3 is 13 residues long. TCRdb's copy holds only in-frame clones and misses some; the assay was immunoSEQ multiplex PCR. The table has around 150,000 clones, roughly 92% seen once. Notes on the study in general: White British donors predominated, females outnumbered males, and clonal diversity was possibly underestimated. Spike-spanning, vaccine-associated CD4 TCRs were dominant at 160-218 and 743-854. It was only after the peak T cell response that any repertoires were sampled.

The source was peripheral blood, collected on day 0 of AZD1222 vaccination. The chain is built from TRBV7-2 and TRBJ2-3; no firm D call. The receptor comes from an adult in good health. The CDR3 spells CASSLATTDTQYF. The CDR3 DNA reads as TGTGCCAGCAGCTTAGCTACTACAGATACGCAGTATTTT.